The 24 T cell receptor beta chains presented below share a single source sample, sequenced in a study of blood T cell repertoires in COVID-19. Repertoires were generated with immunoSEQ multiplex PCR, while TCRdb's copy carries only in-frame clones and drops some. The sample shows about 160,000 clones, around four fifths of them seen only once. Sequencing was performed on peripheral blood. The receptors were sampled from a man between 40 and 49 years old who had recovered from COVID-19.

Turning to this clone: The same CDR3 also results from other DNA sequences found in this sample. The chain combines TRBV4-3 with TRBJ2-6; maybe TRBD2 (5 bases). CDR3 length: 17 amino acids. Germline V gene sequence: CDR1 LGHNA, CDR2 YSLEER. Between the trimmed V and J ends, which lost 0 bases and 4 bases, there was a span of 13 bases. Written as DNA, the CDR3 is TGCGCCAGCAGCCAAGACGGGGTGCCCCCGGGGGCCAACGTCCTGACTTTC. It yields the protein CASSQDGVPPGANVLTF.

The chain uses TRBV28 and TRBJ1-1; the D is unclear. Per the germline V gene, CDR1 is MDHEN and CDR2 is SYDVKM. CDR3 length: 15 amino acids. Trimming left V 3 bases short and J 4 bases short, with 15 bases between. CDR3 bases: TGTGCCAGCAGTTTGGTCGGGGTAAGCATCACTGAAGCTTTCTTT. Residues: CASSLVGVSITEAFF.

The CDR3 region has the DNA TGTGCCACCAGTGATTTGACAGCAGATACGCAGTATTTT. Translated: CATSDLTADTQYF. The rearrangement links TRBV24-1 to TRBJ2-3, with D hard to call. The CDR3 has 13 amino acids. The V gene lost 0 bases and the J gene lost 4 bases, with 4 bases spanning the gap. CDR1 and CDR2 (germline): KGHDR, SFDVKD.

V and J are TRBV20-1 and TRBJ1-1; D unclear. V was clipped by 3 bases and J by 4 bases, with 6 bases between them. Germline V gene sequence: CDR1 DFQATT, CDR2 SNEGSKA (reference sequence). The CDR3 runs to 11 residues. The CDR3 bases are TGCAGTGCTAGTCGAGGCACTGAAGCTTTCTTT. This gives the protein CSASRGTEAFF.

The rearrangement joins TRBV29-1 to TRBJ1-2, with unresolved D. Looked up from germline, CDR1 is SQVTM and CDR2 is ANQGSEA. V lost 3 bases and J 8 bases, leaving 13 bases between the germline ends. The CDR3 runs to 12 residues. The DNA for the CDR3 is TGCAGCGTTGAGTATTCGGCTAGCGGCTACACCTTC. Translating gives CSVEYSASGYTF.

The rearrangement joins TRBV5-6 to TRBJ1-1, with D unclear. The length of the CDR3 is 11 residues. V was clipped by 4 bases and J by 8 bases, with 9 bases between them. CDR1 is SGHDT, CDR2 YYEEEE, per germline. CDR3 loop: CASSREREAFF. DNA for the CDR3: TGTGCCAGCAGCCGGGAGAGGGAAGCTTTCTTT. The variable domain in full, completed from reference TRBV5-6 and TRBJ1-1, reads DAGVTQSPTHLIKTRGQQVTLRCSPKSGHDTVSWYQQALGQGPQFIFQYYEEEERQRGNFPDRFSGHQFPNYSSELNVNALLLGDSALYLCASSREREAFFGQGTRLTVV.

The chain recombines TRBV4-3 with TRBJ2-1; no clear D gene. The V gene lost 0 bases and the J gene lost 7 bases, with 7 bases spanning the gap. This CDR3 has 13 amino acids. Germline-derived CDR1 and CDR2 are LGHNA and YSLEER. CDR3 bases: TGCGCCAGCAGCCAAGAGGGCTGGAATGAGCAGTTCTTC. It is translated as CASSQEGWNEQFF.

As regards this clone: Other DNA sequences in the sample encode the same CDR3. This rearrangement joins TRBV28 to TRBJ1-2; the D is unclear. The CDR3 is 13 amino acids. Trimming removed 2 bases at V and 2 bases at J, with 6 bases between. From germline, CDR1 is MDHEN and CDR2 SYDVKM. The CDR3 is CASSLGQNYGYTF. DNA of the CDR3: TGTGCCAGCAGTTTAGGCCAGAACTATGGCTACACCTTC.

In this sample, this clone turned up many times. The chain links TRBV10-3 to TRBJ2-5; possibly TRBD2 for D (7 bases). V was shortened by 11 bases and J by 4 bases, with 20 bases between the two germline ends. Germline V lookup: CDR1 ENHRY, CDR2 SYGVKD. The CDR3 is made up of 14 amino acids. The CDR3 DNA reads TGTGCCCCGGACAGCTCTTTAGCGGGAGAGACCCAGTACTTC. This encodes CAPDSSLAGETQYF.

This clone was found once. The CDR3 DNA is TGTGCCAGCAGCTCTACAGGGGGTTTTAATGAAAAACTGTTTTTT. Translating gives CASSSTGGFNEKLFF. The genes are TRBV7-2 and TRBJ1-4; 8 bases map to TRBD1. This CDR3 region has 15 residues. Germline V gives CDR1 SGHTA, CDR2 FQGNSA. Trimming cost V 4 bases and J 4 bases; bases outside gene matches: 5.

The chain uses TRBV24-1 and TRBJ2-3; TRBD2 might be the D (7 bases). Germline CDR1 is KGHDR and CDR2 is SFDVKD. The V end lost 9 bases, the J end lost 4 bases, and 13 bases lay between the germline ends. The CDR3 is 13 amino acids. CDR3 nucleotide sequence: TGTGCCACCGCGGGGGCGAGATCAGATACGCAGTATTTT. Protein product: CATAGARSDTQYF.

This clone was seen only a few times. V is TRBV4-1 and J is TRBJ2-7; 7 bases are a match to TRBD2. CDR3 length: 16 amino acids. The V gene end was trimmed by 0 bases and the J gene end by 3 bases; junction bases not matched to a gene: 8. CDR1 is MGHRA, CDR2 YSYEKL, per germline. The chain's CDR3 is CASSQETGGPYYEQYF. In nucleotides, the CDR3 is TGCGCCAGCAGCCAAGAGACGGGAGGCCCTTACTACGAGCAGTACTTC.

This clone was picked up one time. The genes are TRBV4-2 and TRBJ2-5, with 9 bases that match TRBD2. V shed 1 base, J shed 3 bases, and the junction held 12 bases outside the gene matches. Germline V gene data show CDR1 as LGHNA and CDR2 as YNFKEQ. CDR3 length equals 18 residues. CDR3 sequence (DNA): TGTGCCAGCAGCCAAGTCAACAGGGGACTAGCCCAAAAAGAGACCCAGTACTTC. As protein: CASSQVNRGLAQKETQYF.

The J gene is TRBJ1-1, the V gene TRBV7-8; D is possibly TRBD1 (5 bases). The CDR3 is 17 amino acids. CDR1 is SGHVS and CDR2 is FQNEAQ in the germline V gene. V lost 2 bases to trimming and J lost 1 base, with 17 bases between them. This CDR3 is CASSLRAAGVANTEAFF. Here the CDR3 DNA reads TGTGCCAGCAGCTTAAGGGCGGCGGGGGTCGCGAACACTGAAGCTTTCTTT.

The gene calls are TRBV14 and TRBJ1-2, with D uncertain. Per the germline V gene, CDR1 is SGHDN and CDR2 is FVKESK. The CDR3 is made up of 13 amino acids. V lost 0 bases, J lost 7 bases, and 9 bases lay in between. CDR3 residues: CASSQDYRGGYTF. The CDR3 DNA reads TGTGCCAGCAGCCAAGATTACCGGGGTGGCTACACCTTC.

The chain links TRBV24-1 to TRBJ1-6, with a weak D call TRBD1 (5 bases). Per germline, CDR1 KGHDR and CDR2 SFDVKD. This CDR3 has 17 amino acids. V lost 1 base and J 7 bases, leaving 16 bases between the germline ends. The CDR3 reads CATSDFGGSFMNSPLHF. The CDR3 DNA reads TGTGCCACCAGTGATTTTGGGGGGAGCTTCATGAATTCACCCCTCCACTTT.

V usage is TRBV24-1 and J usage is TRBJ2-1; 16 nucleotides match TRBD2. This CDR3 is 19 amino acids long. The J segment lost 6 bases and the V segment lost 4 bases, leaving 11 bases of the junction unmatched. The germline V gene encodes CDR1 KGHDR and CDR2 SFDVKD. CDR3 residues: CATSDIPPGLAGGTNEQFF. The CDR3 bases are TGTGCCACCAGTGACATACCCCCGGGACTAGCGGGAGGGACCAATGAGCAGTTCTTC.

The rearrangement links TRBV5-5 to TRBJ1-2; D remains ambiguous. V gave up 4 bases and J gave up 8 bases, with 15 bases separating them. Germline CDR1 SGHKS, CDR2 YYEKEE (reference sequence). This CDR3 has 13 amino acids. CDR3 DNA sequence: TGTGCCAGCAGCATCCAACCGGCGGGGGGCTACACCTTC. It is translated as CASSIQPAGGYTF.

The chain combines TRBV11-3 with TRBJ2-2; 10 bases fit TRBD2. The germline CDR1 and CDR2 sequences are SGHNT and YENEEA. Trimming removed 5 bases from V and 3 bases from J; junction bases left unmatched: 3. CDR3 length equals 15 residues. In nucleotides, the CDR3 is TGTGCCAGCAGCCCAGGACTAGCGGACACCGGGGAGCTGTTTTTT. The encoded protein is CASSPGLADTGELFF.

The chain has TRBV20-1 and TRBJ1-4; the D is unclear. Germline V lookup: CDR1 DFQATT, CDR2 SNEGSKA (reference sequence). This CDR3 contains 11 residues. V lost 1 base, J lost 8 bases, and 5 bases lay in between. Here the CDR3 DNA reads TGCAGTGCTAGAGCCGAGGAAAAACTGTTTTTT. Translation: CSARAEEKLFF.

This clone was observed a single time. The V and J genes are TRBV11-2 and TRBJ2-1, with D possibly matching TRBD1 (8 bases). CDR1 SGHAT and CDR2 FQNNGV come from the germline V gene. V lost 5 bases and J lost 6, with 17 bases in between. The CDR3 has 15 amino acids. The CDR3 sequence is CASSHRGEGGNEQFF. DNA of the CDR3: TGTGCCAGCAGCCACAGGGGGGAGGGAGGCAATGAGCAGTTCTTC.

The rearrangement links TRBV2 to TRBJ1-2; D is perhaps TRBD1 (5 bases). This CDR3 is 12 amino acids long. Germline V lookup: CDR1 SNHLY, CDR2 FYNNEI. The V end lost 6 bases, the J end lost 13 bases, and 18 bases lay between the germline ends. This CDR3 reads CASRTPGGRFTF. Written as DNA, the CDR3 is TGTGCCAGCAGAACCCCCGGGGGTAGGTTCACCTTC.

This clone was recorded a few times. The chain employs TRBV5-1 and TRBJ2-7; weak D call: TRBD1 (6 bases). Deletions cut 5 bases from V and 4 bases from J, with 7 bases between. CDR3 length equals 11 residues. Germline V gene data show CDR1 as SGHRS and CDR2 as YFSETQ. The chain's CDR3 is CASRQGYEQYF. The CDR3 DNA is TGCGCCAGCAGACAGGGTTACGAGCAGTACTTC.

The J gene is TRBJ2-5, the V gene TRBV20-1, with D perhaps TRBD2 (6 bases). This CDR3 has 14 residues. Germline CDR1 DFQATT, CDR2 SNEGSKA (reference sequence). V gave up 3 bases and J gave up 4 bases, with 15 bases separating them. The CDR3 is CSASVGGGGETQYF. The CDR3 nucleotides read TGCAGTGCTAGTGTGGGAGGTGGCGGAGAGACCCAGTACTTC.